This T cell receptor (beta chain) was identified in a study of somatic mutations in cytotoxic T cells in rheumatoid arthritis. Study-level background: Flow cytometry sorted some V beta antibody-stained T-cell populations to nearly 100% purity, V beta1+ cells among them being sequenced for TCRB.

A remark on this clone: The antigen is not known.

Libraries were prepared by immunoSEQ multiplex PCR; TCRdb keeps only in-frame clonotypes and omits some of them. The sample gives around 6,000 clones, 80% to 85% of which show up once; 3.5% to 5% is in the top ten. The study's findings and limits: Statistically, CD8+ T-cell clonality was not significantly distinct between individuals with rheumatoid arthritis and age-matched healthy controls.

Germline V gene lookup returns CDR1 SGHTA and CDR2 FQGNSA. The CDR3 extends over 12 amino acids. The ends were cut back, 4 bases at V and 6 bases at J, with 8 bases in the middle. The TCR sequence derives from an adult with rheumatoid arthritis. The chain links TRBV7-2 to TRBJ2-3; D is ambiguous. Source material: CD8+ T cells sorted from blood. The CDR3 loop is CASSSLADTQYF. CDR3 bases: TGTGCCAGCAGCTCCCTCGCGGATACGCAGTATTTT.